This T cell receptor beta chain was captured by sequencing in a study of shared clonotypes between healthy human individuals. Study details: Sampling drew on donors who were a couple of women and a few men aged 18 to 49. CD4 naive cells filled three plates per donor, CD4 memory three, CD8 naive two and CD8 memory one.

Only in-frame clones appear in the TCRdb table, and some are missing; sequencing was by immunoSEQ multiplex PCR. This sample has approximately 2,200,000 clones, with 93% found just once. Terminally differentiated effector memory CD45RA+ cells were left out of the naive CD8 fraction, which was CD45RO-negative and positively selected for CCR7. Sequenced sample: naive CD8+ T cells from PBMCs. The sequence was obtained from a man aged 18 to 30 in good health. Some clones in this sample may be carry-over from other donors' samples.

The DNA of the CDR3 is TGTGCCATTAATCGACAGGGCATTGCTGGAAACACCATATATTTT. This translates into CAINRQGIAGNTIYF. The chain combines TRBV10-3 with TRBJ1-3, with 7 bases aligning to TRBD1. The CDR3 spans 15 residues. The V gene's germline CDR1 is ENHRY and CDR2 SYGVKD. V dropped 9 bases and J dropped 2; count of bases not matched to a gene: 10.